A selection of T cell receptor beta chains follows, all from one sample in a study of neurological immune-mediated disorders. TCRdb re-called the 5' RACE reads through MiXCR, storing one row per CDR3 protein. The table records 50,000 or so distinct CDR3 sequences, 3.6% of them present only once. Sequencing used PBMCs. The receptors stem from a man aged 25-45 years with multiple sclerosis. The CDR3 runs from the conserved cysteine through the conserved F or W. The D gene is left open where the match is weak. Some rows mark clone size as missing; the rest say once, few, many or name a class of expanded clone.

d_call cdr3_length j_call v_call clone_size cdr3_nt cdr3_aa
- 14 TRBJ2-7 TRBV5-1 many TGCGCCAGCAGCTTGTACTCTGGCTCCTACGAGCAGTACTTC CASSLYSGSYEQYF
- 15 TRBJ2-7 TRBV5-1 many TGCGCCAGCAGCTTGGCTGCAGGGACCCCCTACGAGCAGTACTTC CASSLAAGTPYEQYF
TRBD2 14 TRBJ2-7 TRBV20-1 many TGCAGTGCTAGAGGGGCAGCGGGAGTCGGGGAGCAGTACTTC CSARGAAGVGEQYF
- 15 TRBJ1-1 TRBV6-2/TRBV6-3 many TGTGCCAGCAGTTTTTCAGGGGAGAGCAACACTGAAGCTTTCTTT CASSFSGESNTEAFF
- 15 TRBJ2-3 TRBV7-9 many TGTGCCAGCAGCTTAGCGCCCGTAGGACCAGATACGCAGTATTTT CASSLAPVGPDTQYF
- 15 TRBJ2-1 TRBV20-1 many TGCAGTGCCTACTTAATCTCCGAAGGGTACAATGAGCAGTTCTTC CSAYLISEGYNEQFF
- 15 TRBJ1-5 TRBV27 few TGTGCCAGCAGTTTTAGAGGGACGGGCAATCAGCCCCAGCATTTT CASSFRGTGNQPQHF
- 13 TRBJ1-1 TRBV5-1 many TGCGCCAGCAGCCCTTCAGGGGTGGCTGAAGCTTTCTTT CASSPSGVAEAFF
- 15 TRBJ1-2 TRBV4-1 many TGCGCCAGCAGCCAAGAAAATGGGGGCGCCGGGGGCTACACCTTC CASSQENGGAGGYTF
- 12 TRBJ2-5 TRBV14 many TGTGCCAGCAGCCAAGATGGAGAGACCCAGTACTTC CASSQDGETQYF
- 15 TRBJ2-3 TRBV12-3/TRBV12-4 many TGTGCCAGCAGTTTTGCCCCCCGTGGCACAGATACGCAGTATTTT CASSFAPRGTDTQYF
TRBD1 15 TRBJ2-3 TRBV5-6 few TGTGCCAGCGCCCAGGGGACAGGGACCACAGATACGCAGTATTTT CASAQGTGTTDTQYF
- 14 TRBJ2-5 TRBV12-3/TRBV12-4 many TGTGCCAGCAGCCCCGACGGCGGACCAGAGACCCAGTACTTC CASSPDGGPETQYF
- 13 TRBJ2-1 TRBV7-9 many TGTGCCAGCAGCTTAGCCTCCTACAATGAGCAGTTCTTC CASSLASYNEQFF
TRBD1 14 TRBJ1-4 TRBV6-2/TRBV6-3 many TGTGCCAGCCTTCAGGGGGCGACTAATGAAAAACTGTTTTTT CASLQGATNEKLFF
- 14 TRBJ2-7 TRBV14 many TGTGCCAGCAGCCTACTAATGCCCCCCTACGAGCAGTACTTC CASSLLMPPYEQYF
- 13 TRBJ2-4 TRBV20-1 many TGCAGTGCTGAGGATTGGGCCAAAAACATTCAGTACTTC CSAEDWAKNIQYF
- 13 TRBJ1-2 TRBV5-1 many TGCGCCAGCAGCAGTCAGGGTAGCGGAGGCTACACCTTC CASSSQGSGGYTF
- 10 TRBJ2-7 TRBV28 many TGTGCCAGCGGACGCTACGAGCAGTACTTC CASGRYEQYF
TRBD2 14 TRBJ2-7 TRBV20-1 many TGCAGTGCGCTAGACAGCGGGGGGGTATACGAGCAGTACTTC CSALDSGGVYEQYF
TRBD1 13 TRBJ1-2 TRBV7-3 many TGTGCCAGCAGCCCCGGGACAGGGTATGGCTACACCTTC CASSPGTGYGYTF
- 15 TRBJ2-6 TRBV29-1 many TGCAGCGTCAATACCAGAGGGTCTGGGGCCAACGTCCTGACTTTC CSVNTRGSGANVLTF
- 15 TRBJ1-5 TRBV12-3/TRBV12-4 many TGTGCCAGCAGTTTATCAGGGGTAGGGAATCAGCCCCAGCATTTT CASSLSGVGNQPQHF
- 12 TRBJ1-1 TRBV18 many TGTGCCAGCTCACCCGCTGGGCAGGAAGCTTTCTTT CASSPAGQEAFF
- 16 TRBJ1-2 TRBV5-1 many TGCGCCAGCAGCTTGGAGAACAACGGTCTGGGTTATGGCTACACCTTC CASSLENNGLGYGYTF
- 13 TRBJ2-1 TRBV15 many TGTGCCACCAGCAGAGTAAGCGGCAATGAGCAGTTCTTC CATSRVSGNEQFF
- 17 TRBJ2-3 TRBV29-1 many TGCAGCGTTGAAGTCTGGGTGGAGGGAAGGGCCACAGATACGCAGTATTTT CSVEVWVEGRATDTQYF
- 15 TRBJ2-1 TRBV20-1 medium-sized TGCAGTGCTAGAGAACTCCCTAGGGACTACAATGAGCAGTTCTTC CSARELPRDYNEQFF
TRBD1 15 TRBJ2-2 TRBV2 many TGTGCCAGCATTGAGGACAGGGCGGGCACCGGGGAGCTGTTTTTT CASIEDRAGTGELFF
TRBD1 12 TRBJ2-5 TRBV25-1 many TGTGCCAGCGGGACAGGGGTCCAGACCCAGTACTTC CASGTGVQTQYF
- 14 TRBJ2-3 TRBV11-3 many TGTGCCAGCAGCTTAGTGTATAGCACAGATACGCAGTATTTT CASSLVYSTDTQYF
TRBD1 12 TRBJ2-7 TRBV12-3/TRBV12-4 many TGTGCCAGCAGTAGGGACAGGTTCGAGCAGTACTTC CASSRDRFEQYF
TRBD1 12 TRBJ1-2 TRBV29-1 many TGCAGCGTTCTAGACAGGGCGAGGGGCTACACCTTC CSVLDRARGYTF
- 13 TRBJ1-5 TRBV7-2 many TGTGCCAGCAGCTTAGTTGGGATACAGCCCCAGCATTTT CASSLVGIQPQHF
- 12 TRBJ1-1 TRBV12-3/TRBV12-4 many TGTGCCAGCAACAGTAGGGGGGATGAAGCTTTCTTT CASNSRGDEAFF
- 12 TRBJ2-1 TRBV12-3/TRBV12-4 many TGTGCCAGCAGTGAATCGTTCAATGAGCAGTTCTTC CASSESFNEQFF
TRBD1 16 TRBJ1-1 TRBV20-1 many TGCAGTGCTAGAGACCACAGGACAGGAATGAACACTGAAGCTTTCTTT CSARDHRTGMNTEAFF
- 12 TRBJ1-1 TRBV20-1 - TGCAGTGCTAGAATCCTGAACACTGAAGCTTTCTTT CSARILNTEAFF
TRBD1 15 TRBJ1-3 TRBV15 many TGTGCCACCAGCAGGGACAGGAGCTCTGGAAACACCATATATTTT CATSRDRSSGNTIYF
TRBD2 12 TRBJ2-7 TRBV29-1 many TGCAGCGCCGCGGGGGGCGGCTACGAGCAGTACTTC CSAAGGGYEQYF
- 14 TRBJ2-1 TRBV12-3/TRBV12-4 - TGTGCCAGCAGTTCAGAGGCAACTGGGAATGAGCAGTTCTTC CASSSEATGNEQFF
- 16 TRBJ2-2 TRBV2 many TGTGCCAGCAGCCCCACCGGTGGGGTAAACACCGGGGAGCTGTTTTTT CASSPTGGVNTGELFF
TRBD1 12 TRBJ2-5 TRBV29-1 many TGCAGCGGTGGACAGGGACAAGAGACCCAGTACTTC CSGGQGQETQYF
- 13 TRBJ2-1 TRBV28 many TGTGCCAGCAGTTTTCAGGGAGCCAATGAGCAGTTCTTC CASSFQGANEQFF
TRBD1 16 TRBJ2-7 TRBV10-3 many TGTGCCATCAGACCGGGACAGGTGGCCCCCTCCTACGAGCAGTACTTC CAIRPGQVAPSYEQYF
- 12 TRBJ1-4 TRBV20-1 many TGCAGTGCTCCTATCCCTCCTAGGGAACTGTTTTTT CSAPIPPRELFF
- 13 TRBJ2-3 TRBV29-1 many TGCAGCTTTAAACGGGGAGGCACAGATACGCAGTATTTT CSFKRGGTDTQYF
- 14 TRBJ1-5 TRBV29-1 many TGCAGCGTTGGAGGGGGGCGGATGGATCAGCCCCAGCATTTT CSVGGGRMDQPQHF
- 16 TRBJ2-3 TRBV10-1 many TGCGCCAGCAGTGCAGTGTCAGGCGGCGGCACAGATACGCAGTATTTT CASSAVSGGGTDTQYF
- 15 TRBJ2-7 TRBV4-2 many TGTGCCAGCAGCCCCAACAGGGGAGGGACCTACGAGCAGTACTTC CASSPNRGGTYEQYF
- 14 TRBJ2-3 TRBV10-3 many TGTGCCATCAATCGAGCGGCCAGCACAGATACGCAGTATTTT CAINRAASTDTQYF
TRBD1 13 TRBJ1-1 TRBV18 many TGTGCCAGCTCACGGCAGGACAGGGGACCTGCTTTCTTT CASSRQDRGPAFF
- 12 TRBJ2-7 TRBV2 many TGTGCCAGCGGGGACACATCCTACGAGCAGTACTTC CASGDTSYEQYF
- 17 TRBJ2-7 TRBV19 few TGTGCCAGTAGTACGGACGCAGGGAACCGAAGGTACTACGAGCAGTACTTC CASSTDAGNRRYYEQYF